This T cell receptor beta chain appears in the sequencing data of a study of blood T cell repertoires in COVID-19. Study overall: The United States, Italy and Spain were the sources of the acute and convalescent COVID-19 samples. The cDNA or gDNA used as material had been derived from T cells, B-cell-depleted T cells, or PBMCs.

In the original workflow: The assay estimated nucleated cells by amplifying reference gene primers. Method: immunoSEQ multiplex PCR; TCRdb's copy keeps in-frame clones and lacks some. V, J and clone size were drawn from that table, and D and trimming were deduced from the DNA. The sample comprises 55,000 to 80,000 clones, less than 80% of which are singletons, and 15% to 20% rests with the top ten. In its sample, this clone was seen a few times. The germline gives CDR1 SNHLY, CDR2 FYNNEI. CDR3 size: 12 residues. V lost 5 bases and J 12 bases, leaving 14 bases between the germline ends. The TCR comes from a man aged 55 to 69 with acute or convalescent COVID-19. This chain joins TRBV2 and TRBJ2-1; D is perhaps TRBD1 (6 bases). Sequenced sample: peripheral blood. The CDR3 protein is CASSPEGVVQFF. The CDR3 region has the DNA TGTGCCAGCAGTCCCGAGGGGGTCGTGCAGTTCTTC.